Listed below are T cell receptor beta chains from one sample, sequenced in a study of T-cell memory formation after mild COVID-19. TCRdb re-analysed the 5' RACE reads in MiXCR, keeping a single row per CDR3 protein. The table has over 450,000 distinct CDR3 sequences, roughly 20% seen once. The sequencing input was PBMCs or a T cell subset sorted from them (not recorded which). Receptors were obtained from an adult woman who had mild COVID-19 (a few samples of this study predate the infection). Cell type and time point are not known. CDR3s include the opening cysteine and the closing phenylalanine or tryptophan. A D gene is named only where the DNA matches it firmly. Expanded clones get a size class; other rows say once, few or many, or leave the size out.

D	V	J	size	DNA	CDR3
TRBD1	TRBV12-3/TRBV12-4	TRBJ2-5	many	TGTGCCAGCATGGGACAGTCTAGGGCTTTAGAGACCCAGTACTTC	CASMGQSRALETQYF
TRBD1	TRBV12-3/TRBV12-4	TRBJ2-1	-	TGTGCCAGCACCCCCGGGACAGGGGGCAATGAGCAGTTCTTC	CASTPGTGGNEQFF
TRBD1	TRBV20-1	TRBJ2-3	few	TGCAGTGCTAGCGCTCCGGGACAGCTTTACACAGATACGCAGTATTTT	CSASAPGQLYTDTQYF
TRBD2	TRBV4-2	TRBJ2-5	-	TGTGCCAGCAGCCAAGTGATAGCGGGGGAAGCAGAGACCCAGTACTTC	CASSQVIAGEAETQYF
-	TRBV6-1	TRBJ2-5	-	TGTGCCAGCAGTCATAACCGGGACGAACAAGAGACCCAGTACTTC	CASSHNRDEQETQYF
-	TRBV19	TRBJ1-1	-	TGTGCCAGTATGGATCTAAACACTGAAGCTTTCTTT	CASMDLNTEAFF
TRBD2	TRBV6-5	TRBJ2-3	-	TGTGCCAGCAGTTACTCGATACAAGGAGCGGGAGGGCCTTGGGATACGCAGTATTTT	CASSYSIQGAGGPWDTQYF
TRBD1	TRBV9	TRBJ2-1	-	TGTGCCAGCAGCGCCCGGGGACAGGGGGCGCTTAATTCGCAGTTCTTC	CASSARGQGALNSQFF
-	TRBV12-3/TRBV12-4	TRBJ2-1	many	TGTGCCAGCAGGAAGATAGGTGAGCAGTTCTTC	CASRKIGEQFF
-	TRBV7-2	TRBJ2-3	once	TGTGCCAGCAGCGCAATACAGGCGGATACGCAGTATTTT	CASSAIQADTQYF
-	TRBV30	TRBJ2-1	-	TGTGCCTGGATGCCCCGGAGCGAAAGCTCCTACAATGAGCAGTTCTTC	CAWMPRSESSYNEQFF
TRBD2	TRBV4-3	TRBJ2-7	-	TGCGCCAGCAGCCAATTCGGGGGGGCCTACGAGCAGTACTTC	CASSQFGGAYEQYF
TRBD1	TRBV29-1	TRBJ1-1	few	TGCAGCGTCCCTCCTATACAGGGGGCGTTGGTGGCTTTCTTT	CSVPPIQGALVAFF
TRBD1	TRBV27	TRBJ2-7	few	TGTGCCAGCAGTCGAGGGACAGGGGACGAGCAGTACTTC	CASSRGTGDEQYF
-	TRBV13	TRBJ1-1	-	TGTGCCAGCAGCCCCCGGTGGAACACTGAAGCTTTCTTT	CASSPRWNTEAFF
TRBD1	TRBV5-6	TRBJ1-1	-	TGTGCCAGCAAAAGGGGGCTTGGCACTGAAGCTTTCTTT	CASKRGLGTEAFF
-	TRBV12-3/TRBV12-4	TRBJ1-1	few	TGTGCCAGCAGTTCGTGGACAGCTGGGGGGGTCACTGAAGCTTTCTTT	CASSSWTAGGVTEAFF
-	TRBV5-5	TRBJ1-1	-	TGTGCCAGCAGCTTGGCCATTCAGGGCGGCAGTAAGGACACTGAAGCTTTCTTT	CASSLAIQGGSKDTEAFF
-	TRBV5-1	TRBJ1-1	-	TGCGCCAGCAGCTTGGGTGTGGGAACGGACACTGAAGCTTTCTTT	CASSLGVGTDTEAFF
TRBD2	TRBV6-4	TRBJ2-7	few	TGTGCCAGCGGCCCGGGACTAGCGGTCTACGAGCAGTACTTC	CASGPGLAVYEQYF
TRBD1	TRBV5-4	TRBJ2-5	-	TGTGCCAGCAGCACGACAGGGGGCGAGGAAGAGACCCAGTACTTC	CASSTTGGEEETQYF
-	TRBV4-3	TRBJ2-3	-	TGCGCCAGCAGCCAAGTCGGGGGGCGTAGCACAGATACGCAGTATTTT	CASSQVGGRSTDTQYF
-	TRBV7-9	TRBJ2-5	many	TGTGCCAGCAGCCGGCCGGGCGGTCAAGAGACCCAGTACTTC	CASSRPGGQETQYF
-	TRBV2	TRBJ1-5	-	TGTGCCAGCAGTGTGGAACAGGGAATGCAGCCCCAGCATTTT	CASSVEQGMQPQHF
TRBD2	TRBV6-5	TRBJ2-3	-	TGTGCCAGCAGGCCCACACTAGCGACAGATACGCAGTATTTT	CASRPTLATDTQYF
-	TRBV3-1	TRBJ1-6	-	TGTGCCAGCAGCCAAGGGGGGACAAGTAATTCACCCCTCCACTTT	CASSQGGTSNSPLHF
TRBD1	TRBV10-3	TRBJ2-7	-	TGTGCCATCAGTGTCACATCCGGGACAGTCTCCTACGAGCAGTACTTC	CAISVTSGTVSYEQYF
-	TRBV2	TRBJ2-2	once	TGTGCCAGCACTCTAGGGGGGACGCAAAGCACCGGGGAGCTGTTTTTT	CASTLGGTQSTGELFF
-	TRBV5-8	TRBJ2-1	many	TGTGCCAGCAGCTTGCGCGGATCAGCCTACAATGAGCAGTTCTTC	CASSLRGSAYNEQFF
TRBD2	TRBV7-3	TRBJ2-1	-	TGTGCCAGCAGCTTAGGGGGACTAGCTATGAATGAGCAGTTCTTC	CASSLGGLAMNEQFF
-	TRBV5-1	TRBJ2-1	-	TGCGCCAGCAGCTTCTCGCTCCCTCGCTCCTACAATGAGCAGTTCTTC	CASSFSLPRSYNEQFF
-	TRBV20-1	TRBJ1-1	few	TGCAGTGCTAGGGGCCCTACTGAAGCTTTCTTT	CSARGPTEAFF
TRBD1	TRBV29-1	TRBJ2-7	-	TGCAGCGTTGAATTAGCCGGGACAGGGGAAAACTACGAGCAGTACTTC	CSVELAGTGENYEQYF
-	TRBV19	TRBJ1-1	-	TGTGCCAGTAGTATAGGGGGGCAGGACCTAATCTGGGGAGCTTTCTTT	CASSIGGQDLIWGAFF
TRBD1	TRBV20-1	TRBJ1-1	few	TGCAGTGCCATACCACCCAGGACAGGGGGGGATGAAGCTTTCTTT	CSAIPPRTGGDEAFF
-	TRBV7-9	TRBJ2-7	-	TGTGCCAGCAGCTCTATCACCGAGCAGTACTTC	CASSSITEQYF
-	TRBV7-2	TRBJ2-3	-	TGTGCCAGCAGCTTAGGTTCTAGCGACCCATCGGATACGCAGTATTTT	CASSLGSSDPSDTQYF
TRBD2	TRBV12-3/TRBV12-4	TRBJ2-1	-	TGTGCCAGCAGTTTGGTAGGACTAGCGACCAATGAGCAGTTCTTC	CASSLVGLATNEQFF